This TCR beta chain was found in a study of cytomegalovirus exposure and HLA in healthy donors. General study results and limits: Altogether, 164 TCR beta chains were recorded as cytomegalovirus-associated. On later analysis, the bulk of CMV-associated TCR beta chains appeared to be HLA-restricted.

Both 60 Vbeta primers and 13 Jbeta primers went into the PCR. Clones were read by immunoSEQ multiplex PCR, and TCRdb kept only the in-frame ones, dropping some. Of some 150,000 clones in the sample, 79% were seen once. In the case of this clone: Its target is unknown.

The germline V gene encodes CDR1 SQVTM and CDR2 ANQGSEA. This CDR3 is built from 12 residues. V was cut by 4 bases and J by 4 bases, with 10 bases left in between. Input material: PBMCs. This clonotype was sampled from a human donor in good health. The chain is built from TRBV29-1 and TRBJ1-1; D gene uncertain. The CDR3 sequence: CSVAGRATEAFF. The CDR3 DNA follows: TGCAGCGTTGCGGGAAGGGCCACTGAAGCTTTCTTT.